This T cell receptor (beta chain) was identified during a study of CD8 T cells in Susac syndrome. V gave up 3 bases and J gave up 7 bases, with 12 bases separating them. The CDR3 is 13 amino acids. Notes on the study in general: It was acknowledged in the study that the number of individuals who were included in its TCR sequencing and HLA analysis was relatively small.

cDNA came from around 0.54 to 1 ug RNA primed by random hexamers. Multiplex PCR with immunoSEQ amplified the TCR beta CDR3 across 54 Vbeta and 13 Jbeta. In TCRdb, the immunoSEQ multiplex PCR reads were re-called with MiXCR into one record per CDR3 protein. The sample has about 180,000 distinct CDR3 sequences, 90% to 95% seen once. Turning to this clonotype: Its antigen is currently unknown.

From blood CD8+ and CD4+ T cells, TCR beta sequences were generated. The patients who served as multiple sclerosis controls were treatment-naive and had stable or active relapsing-remitting disease that fulfilled the revised McDonald criteria. The receptor comes from a human donor with multiple sclerosis. V gene TRBV12-3 or TRBV12-4 combines with J gene TRBJ1-2, with no clear D. The specimen sequenced was CD8+ T cells from PBMCs. The CDR3 sequence: CASSFGPISGYTF. The CDR3 region has the DNA TGTGCCAGCAGTTTTGGCCCTATTTCTGGCTACACCTTC.